This passage covers 7 T cell receptor beta chains from one sample sequenced in a study of T cells in localized non-small cell lung cancer. Method: immunoSEQ multiplex PCR; TCRdb's copy keeps in-frame clones and lacks some. Here the sample spans roughly 72,000 clones, roughly nine tenths being singletons. The sequencing used peripheral blood, collected before any cancer treatment. These receptors all stem from a male donor older than 55 with stage III squamous cell lung carcinoma.

This clone was found once. The chain has TRBV5-1 and TRBJ2-5, with 10 nucleotides matching TRBD1. Per germline, CDR1 SGHRS and CDR2 YFSETQ. V dropped 0 bases and J dropped 4; count of bases not matched to a gene: 6. The CDR3 length is 16 residues. The CDR3 sequence is CASSLAGTGAGETQYF. CDR3 nucleotides: TGCGCCAGCAGCTTGGCCGGGACAGGGGCGGGAGAGACCCAGTACTTC.

The chain has TRBV2 and TRBJ2-3; D is possibly TRBD2 (6 bases). This CDR3 region has 11 residues. V lost 5 bases and J 8 bases, leaving 8 bases between the germline ends. Germline V lookup: CDR1 SNHLY, CDR2 FYNNEI. CDR3 protein: CASSSGSTQYF. CDR3 DNA sequence: TGTGCCAGCAGTAGCGGGTCTACGCAGTATTTT.

The V call is TRBV6-4, the J call TRBJ1-2; D gene unclear. The ends were cut back, 0 bases at V and 7 bases at J, with 12 bases in the middle. This CDR3 is 14 amino acids long. Germline assignment: CDR1 MRHNA and CDR2 SNTAGT. CDR3 coding DNA: TGTGCCAGCAGTGACTCACGGCGCCTGGGTGGCTACACCTTC. Translating it yields CASSDSRRLGGYTF.

This chain connects TRBV29-1 to TRBJ1-2; TRBD1 is a possible D gene (5 bases). The CDR3 runs 11 residues. Trimming took 2 bases from V and 6 from J, leaving 7 bases between them. Germline CDR1 and CDR2: SQVTM and ANQGSEA. CDR3 sequence reads: CSVEWGNGYTF. The CDR3 nucleotides are TGCAGCGTTGAATGGGGGAATGGCTACACCTTC. Full variable domain (remainder filled in from reference TRBV29-1 and TRBJ1-2): SAVISQKPSRDICQRGTSLTIQCQVDSQVTMMFWYRQQPGQSLTLIATANQGSEATYESGFVIDKFPISRPNLTFSTLTVSNMSPEDSSIYLCSVEWGNGYTFGSGTRLTVV.

The V call is TRBV11-2, the J call TRBJ2-1; no definite D call. V was cut by 2 bases and J by 8 bases, with 7 bases left in between. This CDR3 has 12 residues. CDR1 is SGHAT, CDR2 FQNNGV, per germline. The chain's CDR3 is CASSLTPHEQFF. DNA of the CDR3: TGTGCCAGCAGCTTAACGCCGCATGAGCAGTTCTTC.

The V gene is TRBV5-1, the J gene TRBJ1-1, with 8 bases matching TRBD1. The V and J ends lost 0 bases and 11 bases, in that order; junction bases with no gene match: 6. In germline, CDR1 is SGHRS, CDR2 YFSETQ. The CDR3 extends over 13 amino acids. The CDR3 protein is CASSLGTGSAAFF. The CDR3 DNA reads TGCGCCAGCAGCTTGGGGACAGGGTCCGCGGCTTTCTTT.

The CDR3 region has the DNA TGTGCCAGCAGCTTGGGGCCCAGGTGGAATGAAGCTTTCTTT. Its translation is CASSLGPRWNEAFF. This chain joins TRBV5-5 and TRBJ1-1; D is unclear. The V end lost 0 bases, the J end lost 7 bases, and 13 bases lay between the germline ends. The length of the CDR3 is 14 residues. From germline, CDR1 is SGHKS and CDR2 YYEKEE (reference sequence). Based on the CDR3 plus reference TRBV5-5 and TRBJ1-1, the full variable domain is DAGVTQSPTHLIKTRGQQVTLRCSPISGHKSVSWYQQVLGQGPQFIFQYYEKEERGRGNFPDRFSARQFPNYSSELNVNALLLGDSALYLCASSLGPRWNEAFFGQGTRLTVV.